This T cell receptor (beta chain) came from a study of T cell changes during pregnancy in multiple sclerosis. Assay: immunoSEQ multiplex PCR; the TCRdb copy retains only in-frame clones and omits some. The sample holds tens of thousands of clones, nearly 90% seen once. CDR1 is SEHNR, CDR2 FQNEAQ, per germline (reference sequence). The V end lost 5 bases, the J end lost 3 bases, and 12 bases lay between the germline ends. The CDR3 consists of 14 residues. Sequenced material: peripheral blood, taken in the first trimester of pregnancy. This TCR was recovered from a female donor with multiple sclerosis, enrolled in a pregnancy study. The rearrangement joins TRBV7-9 to TRBJ2-3; possible D gene TRBD1, 6 bases. Here the CDR3 reads CASSRDTGTDTQYF. CDR3 DNA sequence: TGTGCCAGCAGCCGTGACACAGGGACAGATACGCAGTATTTT.